This TCR beta chain appears in the sequencing data of a study of shared clonotypes between healthy human individuals. In germline, CDR1 is SGHAT, CDR2 FQNNGV. CDR3 size: 15 residues. J lost 7 bases, V lost 1 base, and 8 bases had no gene match. The assay was immunoSEQ multiplex PCR, and TCRdb's table has in-frame clones only and misses some. The data contain roughly 1,100,000 clones, approximately 76% of them seen just once; the ten biggest clones take up roughly 1.4%. Sequencing was carried out using memory CD4+ T cells sorted from blood. The subset here: CD45RA-negative fraction. The TCR sequence derives from a man younger than 30 in good health. The rearrangement joins TRBV11-2 to TRBJ2-5; 8 bases are a match to TRBD2. The CDR3 bases are TGTGCCAGCAGCTTAGCGGGGGGGCAGGGAGTGACCCAGTACTTC. Translated, it gives CASSLAGGQGVTQYF.